The 21 T cell receptor beta chains given below trace back to one sample, sequenced in a study of T cell repertoires in cytomegalovirus infection. These TCRs' antigens remain unknown. One entry per CDR3 protein, called by TCRdb with MiXCR from the reads. This sample has about 570,000 distinct CDR3 sequences, with roughly 42% found just once. The source material was cultured PBMCs, sampled from culture after CMV antigen stimulation. The receptor source for this set is a human donor in good health (CMV status not recorded). Some clones in this sample may be carry-over from other donors' samples.

The V gene is TRBV3-1, the J gene TRBJ2-1; 7 nucleotides agree with TRBD2. V lost 1 base and J lost 9; bases outside the gene matches: 6. There are 14 residues in the CDR3. Germline CDR1 and CDR2: LGHDT and YNNKEL (reference sequence). Here the CDR3 reads CASSQGWGEGEQFF. The CDR3 nucleotides read TGTGCCAGCAGCCAAGGCTGGGGGGAGGGTGAGCAGTTCTTC.

The chain couples TRBV7-4 to TRBJ1-3; no definite D call. Germline CDR1 reads SGHVT; CDR2 reads SQSDAQ. Trimming took 1 base from V and 0 from J, leaving 7 bases between them. This CDR3 is built from 15 residues. CDR3 sequence: CASSLVASSGNTIYF. CDR3 nucleotides: TGTGCCAGCAGCTTAGTTGCTAGCTCTGGAAACACCATATATTTT.

In this sample, this clonotype turned up many times. The chain is built from TRBV7-2 and TRBJ2-5; 10 bases fit TRBD1. This CDR3 has 15 residues. Trimming took 5 bases from V and 0 from J; bases not matched to a gene: 3. The germline V gene has CDR1 SGHTA and CDR2 FQGNSA. CDR3 protein: CASSADRGDQETQYF. CDR3 DNA sequence: TGTGCCAGCAGCGCGGACAGGGGGGACCAAGAGACCCAGTACTTC.

This rearrangement joins TRBV7-8 to TRBJ2-3, with D perhaps matching TRBD2 (7 bases). The germline V gene encodes CDR1 SGHVS and CDR2 FQNEAQ. The V and J ends lost 5 bases and 7 bases respectively, with 13 bases between them. This CDR3 has 13 amino acids. The CDR3 region is CASSGGGANTQYF. The CDR3 nucleotides are TGTGCCAGCAGCGGGGGGGGGGCAAATACGCAGTATTTT.

This clonotype turned up a few times. V is TRBV7-2 and J is TRBJ2-5, with D maybe TRBD1 (5 bases). CDR1 SGHTA and CDR2 FQGNSA come from the germline V gene. Trimming shortened V by 0 bases and J by 7 bases, and 15 bases separated the two germline ends. The CDR3 has 15 residues. CDR3 nucleotide sequence: TGTGCCAGCAGCTTAGCCCCAGGGCCGATGGGGACCCAGTACTTC. It codes for CASSLAPGPMGTQYF. Drawing the rest from reference TRBV7-2 and TRBJ2-5, the complete variable domain is GAGVSQSPSNKVTEKGKDVELRCDPISGHTALYWYRQSLGQGLEFLIYFQGNSAPDKSGLPSDRFSAERTGGSVSTLTIQRTQQEDSAVYLCASSLAPGPMGTQYFGPGTRLLVL.

This clonotype was found many times. The chain recombines TRBV7-2 with TRBJ1-1; D remains unclear. V was trimmed by 3 bases and J by 1 base, leaving 12 bases between them. CDR1 SGHTA and CDR2 FQGNSA come from the germline V gene. The CDR3 is 15 amino acids. The CDR3 sequence is CASSFLALPNTEAFF. The DNA for the CDR3 is TGTGCCAGCAGCTTCTTGGCCCTCCCGAACACTGAAGCTTTCTTT.

The V and J genes are TRBV12-3 or TRBV12-4 and TRBJ2-1; 10 bases match TRBD1. The CDR3 is 15 amino acids. With 5 bases clipped from V and 3 bases from J, the junction kept 4 bases outside the gene matches. Written as DNA, the CDR3 is TGTGCCAGCAGTCCGACAGGGGGCTTCTACAATGAGCAGTTCTTC. Its translation: CASSPTGGFYNEQFF.

This clonotype showed up just once. V gene TRBV15 combines with J gene TRBJ2-2; D unclear. The V end was cut by 1 base, the J end by 5 bases, with 8 bases between. The CDR3 extends over 14 amino acids. Germline CDR1 reads LNHNV; CDR2 reads YYDKDF (reference sequence). CDR3 sequence (DNA): TGTGCCACCAGCAGAGGGTTTCCTACCGGGGAGCTGTTTTTT. Amino acid sequence: CATSRGFPTGELFF.

This chain joins TRBV7-2 and TRBJ2-1; a weak D match, TRBD2 (5 bases). CDR3 size: 16 residues. V gave up 5 bases and J gave up 1 base, with 15 bases separating them. The germline CDR1 and CDR2 sequences are SGHTA and FQGNSA. CDR3 DNA sequence: TGTGCCAGCAGCCCCATGGCGGGCAGTTCCTACAATGAGCAGTTCTTC. Translation gives CASSPMAGSSYNEQFF.

This clonotype has just a few counts. J is TRBJ2-7 and V is TRBV12-3 or TRBV12-4; 11 nucleotides line up with TRBD2. CDR3 size: 18 residues. The J segment lost 1 base and the V segment lost 1 base, leaving 9 bases of the junction unmatched. CDR3 residues: CASSLGWLAGGASYEQYF. DNA for the CDR3: TGTGCCAGCAGTTTAGGTTGGCTAGCGGGAGGCGCTTCCTACGAGCAGTACTTC.

The chain combines TRBV6-1 with TRBJ2-2, with 8 bases matching TRBD1. Germline CDR1 reads MNHNS; CDR2 reads SASEGT. Trimming removed 8 bases from V and 3 bases from J; junction bases left unmatched: 17. CDR3 length equals 18 residues. Here the CDR3 reads CASSLRGRPVKDTGELFF. CDR3 nucleotide sequence: TGTGCCAGCTCACTCAGGGGGCGCCCTGTAAAGGACACCGGGGAGCTGTTTTTT.

This clonotype was observed once. No conserved phenylalanine or tryptophan ends this CDR3, so it is likely a read error. The CDR3 sequence: CASSLGSAALGETQYL. As DNA, the CDR3 is TGTGCCAGCAGCTTAGGATCGGCGGCGCTGGGAGAGACCCAGTACTTA. This chain uses TRBV7-2 with TRBJ2-5; D is unresolved. The CDR3 sequence is 16 residues long. The V gene's germline CDR1 is SGHTA and CDR2 FQGNSA. V dropped 1 base and J dropped 4 bases, with 16 bases sitting between them.

J is TRBJ1-1 and V is TRBV7-9; tentative D call: TRBD1 (5 bases). Trimming shortened V by 8 bases and J by 4 bases, and 17 bases separated the two germline ends. Looked up from germline, CDR1 is SEHNR and CDR2 is FQNEAQ (reference sequence). The CDR3 covers 14 residues. The CDR3 nucleotides read TGTGCCAGCCCCACGGTGGAGGGGAGCACTGAAGCTTTCTTT. This gives the protein CASPTVEGSTEAFF.

In this sample, this clonotype turned up a few times. V and J are TRBV7-6 and TRBJ2-3; D perhaps matches TRBD1 (5 bases). The CDR3 has 15 residues. V dropped 5 bases and J dropped 0 bases, with 12 bases sitting between them. Germline CDR1 and CDR2: SGHVS and FNYEAQ. The CDR3 sequence is CASSPLTASTDTQYF. The CDR3 DNA reads TGTGCCAGCAGCCCACTGACAGCTAGCACAGATACGCAGTATTTT.

This sequence joins TRBV19 and TRBJ2-7; unclear D gene. Trimming shortened V by 3 bases and J by 2 bases, and 17 bases separated the two germline ends. This CDR3 is 16 amino acids long. Germline CDR1 and CDR2: LNHDA and SQIVND (reference sequence). CDR3 loop: CASSIMSSWNTYEQYF. Here the CDR3 DNA reads TGTGCCAGTAGTATCATGAGTTCTTGGAACACCTACGAGCAGTACTTC.

This clonotype occurred a few times. This chain links TRBV29-1 with TRBJ2-3, with D maybe TRBD2 (5 bases). V was shortened by 2 bases and J by 7 bases, with 22 bases between the two germline ends. Germline V lookup: CDR1 SQVTM, CDR2 ANQGSEA. There are 16 residues in the CDR3. The CDR3 loop is CSVELGREMVGNTQYF. In DNA, the CDR3 is TGCAGCGTTGAACTCGGACGGGAAATGGTGGGAAATACGCAGTATTTT.

CDR3 bases: TGTGCCAGCCGTACAGAGAGCCGGGACGCAAACACCGGGGAGCTGTTTTTT. This codes for CASRTESRDANTGELFF. The V and J genes are TRBV6-1 and TRBJ2-2; D assignment may be TRBD1 or TRBD2 (5 bases each). Trimming cost V 8 bases and J 2 bases, with 21 bases left between them. The CDR3 sequence is 17 residues long. The germline V gene has CDR1 MNHNS and CDR2 SASEGT.

This clonotype was detected many times. The rearrangement uses TRBV7-2 and TRBJ2-7; D unresolved. Germline loops: CDR1 SGHTA, CDR2 FQGNSA. The CDR3 covers 15 residues. V gave up 1 base and J gave up 0 bases, with 10 bases separating them. The CDR3, as DNA: TGTGCCAGCAGCTTAGTAGGCAGCAGCTCCTACGAGCAGTACTTC. This codes for CASSLVGSSSYEQYF.

The V call is TRBV20-1, the J call TRBJ1-5, with 8 bases fitting TRBD1. CDR1 is DFQATT and CDR2 is SNEGSKA in the germline V gene (reference sequence). V dropped 3 bases and J dropped 5; count of bases not matched to a gene: 9. The length of the CDR3 is 15 residues. The CDR3 protein is CSASRSTGVDQPQHF. The CDR3 nucleotides are TGCAGTGCTAGCAGGTCGACAGGGGTTGATCAGCCCCAGCATTTT.

This chain connects TRBV10-3 to TRBJ2-5; D is perhaps TRBD2 (6 bases). V was pared by 4 bases and J by 5 bases, with 14 bases between. The CDR3 sequence is 14 residues long. The germline CDR1 and CDR2 sequences are ENHRY and SYGVKD. The CDR3 nucleotides read TGTGCCATCAGTGGCCCGGGACTCCCGGAGACCCAGTACTTC. Amino acid sequence: CAISGPGLPETQYF.

This sequence joins TRBV19 and TRBJ1-2; no clear D. The germline V gene has CDR1 LNHDA and CDR2 SQIVND (reference sequence). The CDR3 covers 13 residues. Between the trimmed V and J ends, which lost 3 bases and 5 bases, there was a span of 10 bases. The CDR3 region is CASSMRQVYGYTF. For the CDR3, the DNA is TGTGCCAGTAGTATGAGGCAGGTATATGGCTACACCTTC.